Included here is one TCR beta chain sequence, with context. Its target is unknown. The CDR3 consists of 16 residues. Between the trimmed V and J ends, which lost 5 bases and 0 bases, there was a span of 17 bases. The germline V gene has CDR1 SQVTM and CDR2 ANQGSEA. This specimen belongs to a study of vaccination effects on CD4 cells after COVID-19. Antigen-specific CD4+ T cells were expanded (with viral peptide pools) by the ViraFEST assay ahead of sequencing. Following 10 days of culture, CD4+ T cells were isolated. Subjects were given two BNT162b2 or mRNA-1273 vaccine doses. Prior SARS-CoV-2 infection was absent in the vaccine recipients, as shown by negative nucleocapsid antibodies. At days 3 and 7, half of the medium was exchanged for IL-2 medium. Assay: immunoSEQ multiplex PCR; the TCRdb copy retains only in-frame clones and omits some. The sample has about 66,000 clones; roughly 79% are singletons.

This rearrangement joins TRBV29-1 to TRBJ1-5, with D unresolved. This specimen was CD4+ T cells from PBMCs cultured with HCoV-OC43 spike peptides, taken after COVID-19 vaccination. Subset: HCoV-OC43 spike overlapping peptide pool stimulation. This clonotype was obtained from a human donor who received a COVID-19 vaccine. The CDR3 DNA reads TGCAGCGTTATCGCCGGTGCCACGAATAGCAATCAGCCCCAGCATTTT. Its protein is CSVIAGATNSNQPQHF.